This T cell receptor beta chain was captured in a study of blood T cells in healthy people across ages. The germline gives CDR1 SNHLY, CDR2 FYNNEI. This CDR3 has 15 residues. V was clipped by 6 bases and J by 3 bases, with 16 bases between them. It was with a sample-barcoded 5' primer and a J-beta primer mix that a second PCR of roughly 6 to 12 cycles was run. Through a template-switch adaptor with 12 random nucleotides, each cDNA molecule received a tag. TCRdb reprocessed the 5' RACE reads via MiXCR and lists one record per CDR3 protein. This sample yields about a million distinct CDR3 sequences, of which 51% are seen a single time; roughly a fifth belongs to the top ten.

The TCR originated in a woman aged 60-70 years in good health. The V call is TRBV2, the J call TRBJ2-3, with D possibly being TRBD2 (5 bases). The source material was blood. The CDR3 sequence is CASRRWGVRTDTQYF. In nucleotides, the CDR3 is TGTGCCAGCAGGCGGTGGGGAGTCAGAACAGATACGCAGTATTTT.